Shown below are 27 T cell receptor beta chains from a single sample sequenced in a study of T cell responses to AZD1222 COVID-19 vaccine. TCRdb's table, derived via immunoSEQ multiplex PCR, lists solely in-frame clones and lacks some. The sample holds some 120,000 clones; about 85% are singletons and the top ten take 3.5% to 5.5%. The source was peripheral blood, collected 28 days after the second AZD1222 dose. These receptors originate from an adult who received the AZD1222 COVID-19 vaccine.

This chain connects TRBV14 to TRBJ2-1; D gene uncertain. Germline CDR1 reads SGHDN; CDR2 reads FVKESK. The V end was cut by 2 bases, the J end by 3 bases, with 11 bases between. This CDR3 is 15 amino acids long. In DNA form, the CDR3 reads TGTGCCAGCAGCCAAAGAATTATGAACTACAATGAGCAGTTCTTC. Protein product: CASSQRIMNYNEQFF. Filled out from reference TRBV14 and TRBJ2-1, the complete variable domain reads EAGVTQFPSHSVIEKGQTVTLRCDPISGHDNLYWYRRVMGKEIKFLLHFVKESKQDESGMPNNRFLAERTGGTYSTLKVQPAELEDSGVYFCASSQRIMNYNEQFFGPGTRLTVL.

This chain joins TRBV7-2 and TRBJ2-2, with a possible D match to TRBD2 (5 bases). The CDR3 is 15 amino acids. The V gene lost 5 bases and the J gene lost 1 base, with 11 bases spanning the gap. Germline CDR1 SGHTA, CDR2 FQGNSA. The CDR3 loop is CASSLGLKNTGELFF. DNA of the CDR3: TGTGCCAGCAGCCTAGGACTGAAGAACACCGGGGAGCTGTTTTTT.

The rearrangement joins TRBV10-1 to TRBJ2-3; no firm D call. Germline V lookup: CDR1 WNHNN, CDR2 SYGVQD (reference sequence). Trimming left V 5 bases short and J 4 bases short, with 7 bases between. This CDR3 has 12 amino acids. The DNA for the CDR3 is TGCGCCAGCAGTTGGGATCCAGATACGCAGTATTTT. Translating gives CASSWDPDTQYF.

DNA of the CDR3: TGTGCCAGCAGTGGAGGACAGGGAGACAATCAGCCCCAGCATTTT. This sequence encodes CASSGGQGDNQPQHF. The chain links TRBV28 to TRBJ1-5, with 8 bases lining up with TRBD1. This CDR3 contains 15 residues. Germline V gene sequence: CDR1 MDHEN, CDR2 SYDVKM. V lost 5 bases and J lost 3; bases outside the gene matches: 6.

This clone has only one observation. The chain recombines TRBV5-1 with TRBJ1-2, with D possibly matching TRBD1 (6 bases). CDR3 size: 13 residues. Germline-derived CDR1 and CDR2 are SGHRS and YFSETQ. V was shortened by 4 bases and J by 2 bases, with 9 bases between the two germline ends. CDR3 sequence: CASSDQGNYGYTF. CDR3 nucleotide sequence: TGCGCCAGCAGCGACCAGGGGAACTATGGCTACACCTTC.

The chain joins TRBV24-1 to TRBJ2-5, with no clear D. The ends were cut back, 3 bases at V and 1 base at J, with 11 bases in the middle. CDR1 KGHDR and CDR2 SFDVKD come from the germline V gene. This CDR3 has 15 residues. The CDR3 region is CATSDQPDGQETQYF. Written as DNA, the CDR3 is TGTGCCACCAGTGATCAACCGGACGGCCAAGAGACCCAGTACTTC.

The chain employs TRBV5-1 and TRBJ2-5; D gene ambiguous. The germline V gene has CDR1 SGHRS and CDR2 YFSETQ. The V and J ends lost 0 bases and 0 bases respectively, with 0 bases between them. The CDR3 extends over 12 amino acids. CDR3 sequence (DNA): TGCGCCAGCAGCTTGGACCAAGAGACCCAGTACTTC. This encodes CASSLDQETQYF.

CDR3 DNA sequence: TGCGCCAGCAGCCAACAGGGACTAACGAACACTGAAGCTTTCTTT. This translates into CASSQQGLTNTEAFF. The V call is TRBV5-1, the J call TRBJ1-1, with a possible D match to TRBD1 (6 bases). Trimming removed 4 bases at V and 1 base at J, with 14 bases between. Germline CDR1 is SGHRS and CDR2 is YFSETQ. This CDR3 contains 15 residues.

The CDR3 DNA is TGTGCCACCATAACAAACCGGGACAGCTCCTACGAGCAGTACTTC. This codes for CATITNRDSSYEQYF. The gene calls are TRBV10-3 and TRBJ2-7; the match to TRBD1 covers 7 bases. V lost 10 bases and J lost 0; bases outside the gene matches: 12. Germline V gene data show CDR1 as ENHRY and CDR2 as SYGVKD. The CDR3 spans 15 residues.

The chain links TRBV4-1 to TRBJ2-3; TRBD1 matches at 7 bases. Germline assignment: CDR1 MGHRA and CDR2 YSYEKL. The CDR3 runs 14 residues. Germline trimming cut 5 bases from V and 6 bases from J; bases unmatched to any gene: 8. CDR3 DNA sequence: TGCGCCAGCAGCAAAACAACAGGGGAGGATACGCAGTATTTT. The encoded protein is CASSKTTGEDTQYF.

This clone was recorded a few times. The DNA for the CDR3 is TGTGCCAGCAGCAACACCGGGGAGCTGTTTTTT. Amino acids: CASSNTGELFF. The chain combines TRBV12-3 or TRBV12-4 with TRBJ2-2, with D uncertain. The V end lost 6 bases, the J end lost 2 bases, and 1 base lay between the germline ends. The CDR3 spans 11 residues.

The chain employs TRBV9 and TRBJ1-6; TRBD1 matches at 7 bases. Germline V gene lookup returns CDR1 SGDLS and CDR2 YYNGEE. The length of the CDR3 is 15 residues. Unmatched junction bases numbered 6, after V lost 1 base and J lost 8 bases. The CDR3 is CASSVRQGVDSPLHF. The CDR3 DNA is TGTGCCAGCAGCGTACGACAGGGTGTGGATTCACCCCTCCACTTT.

This clone was found a few times. The chain carries TRBV19 and TRBJ1-6, with 8 positions matching TRBD1. The CDR3 length is 18 residues. The V gene end was trimmed by 5 bases and the J gene end by 2 bases; junction bases not matched to a gene: 11. Germline V gives CDR1 LNHDA, CDR2 SQIVND (reference sequence). This CDR3 reads CASSHVPRTGTYNSPLHF. DNA for the CDR3: TGTGCCAGTAGTCATGTCCCTCGGACAGGGACCTATAATTCACCCCTCCACTTT. The whole variable domain, filled in from reference TRBV19 and TRBJ1-6, reads DGGITQSPKYLFRKEGQNVTLSCEQNLNHDAMYWYRQDPGQGLRLIYYSQIVNDFQKGDIAEGYSVSREKKESFPLTVTSAQKNPTAFYLCASSHVPRTGTYNSPLHFGNGTRLTVT.

This CDR3 is CASSPSEAEKLFF. The CDR3 coding sequence is TGTGCCAGCAGCCCGAGCGAGGCTGAAAAACTGTTTTTT. The chain is built from TRBV3-1 (or the pseudogene TRBV3-2) and TRBJ1-4; D is ambiguous. Trimming cost V 4 bases and J 7 bases, with 10 bases left between them. Germline lookup yields CDR1 LGHDT and CDR2 YNNKEL (reference sequence). CDR3 length equals 13 residues.

This clone was seen just once. The rearrangement joins TRBV15 to TRBJ1-5; 10 positions agree with TRBD1. Germline V gene lookup returns CDR1 LNHNV and CDR2 YYDKDF (reference sequence). The CDR3 loop spans 14 amino acids. Unmatched junction bases numbered 7, after V lost 7 bases and J lost 7 bases. The chain's CDR3 is CATKEDRGGQPQHF. CDR3 coding DNA: TGTGCCACCAAAGAGGACAGGGGGGGGCAGCCCCAGCATTTT.

This clone has just a few counts. The V call is TRBV12-3 or TRBV12-4, the J call TRBJ1-3; unclear D gene. This CDR3 spans 11 amino acids. The V end was cut by 5 bases, the J end by 6 bases, with 5 bases between. The CDR3 DNA follows: TGTGCCAGCAGTATCGCAAACACCATATATTTT. It translates to CASSIANTIYF.

This chain uses TRBV4-2 with TRBJ2-3; D remains unclear. The CDR3 has 13 residues. The V end was cut by 3 bases, the J end by 0 bases, with 4 bases between. From germline, CDR1 is LGHNA and CDR2 YNFKEQ. The CDR3 is CASSQRSTDTQYF. The CDR3 bases are TGTGCCAGCAGCCAGAGGAGCACAGATACGCAGTATTTT.

The chain carries TRBV7-9 and TRBJ2-5; tentatively, D is TRBD2 (5 bases). This CDR3 spans 15 amino acids. Deletions cut 3 bases from V and 2 bases from J, with 13 bases between. Germline V gives CDR1 SEHNR, CDR2 FQNEAQ (reference sequence). Here the CDR3 DNA reads TGTGCCAGCAGCTTTGGCAGCGGCGGACAAGAGACCCAGTACTTC. It is translated as CASSFGSGGQETQYF.

The rearrangement uses TRBV19 and TRBJ1-4; TRBD1 might be the D (5 bases). The germline V gene has CDR1 LNHDA and CDR2 SQIVND (reference sequence). Trimming shortened V by 6 bases and J by 8 bases, and 10 bases separated the two germline ends. The CDR3 runs to 12 residues. The CDR3 DNA reads TGTGCCAGTAGCACCCGGGGGGAAAAACTGTTTTTT. Translated, it gives CASSTRGEKLFF.

This chain connects TRBV28 to TRBJ1-4; 7 bases fit TRBD1. Germline CDR1 MDHEN, CDR2 SYDVKM. The CDR3 totals 14 residues. The V gene end was trimmed by 5 bases and the J gene end by 2 bases; junction bases not matched to a gene: 2. CDR3 loop: CASSGTDTNEKLFF. CDR3 coding DNA: TGTGCCAGCAGTGGGACAGATACTAATGAAAAACTGTTTTTT. The full variable domain, completed using reference TRBV28 and TRBJ1-4, is DVKVTQSSRYLVKRTGEKVFLECVQDMDHENMFWYRQDPGLGLRLIYFSYDVKMKEKGDIPEGYSVSREKKERFSLILESASTNQTSMYLCASSGTDTNEKLFFGSGTQLSVL.

This clone was found a few times. The CDR3 DNA is TGTGCCAGCAGTCCGCGGACAGGGGTCGGCGAGCAGTACTTC. This sequence encodes CASSPRTGVGEQYF. The chain uses TRBV28 and TRBJ2-7; 9 positions match TRBD1. Germline lookup yields CDR1 MDHEN and CDR2 SYDVKM. V lost 5 bases to trimming and J lost 6 bases; unmatched junction nucleotides: 8. The CDR3 has 14 amino acids.

The gene calls are TRBV2 and TRBJ2-2, with 7 bases identical to TRBD1. The germline CDR1 and CDR2 sequences are SNHLY and FYNNEI. Trimming removed 8 bases from V and 4 bases from J; junction bases left unmatched: 13. The CDR3 runs to 16 residues. The CDR3 bases are TGTGCCAGCCTTAGAGAGTCGGGACAGTTCACCGGGGAGCTGTTTTTT. This translates into CASLRESGQFTGELFF.

Of note for this clone: Other nucleotide sequences in the sample specify the same CDR3. The rearrangement links TRBV11-2 to TRBJ1-2, with TRBD1 as a possible D gene (5 bases). V gave up 1 base and J gave up 4 bases, with 7 bases separating them. Per the germline V gene, CDR1 is SGHAT and CDR2 is FQNNGV. This CDR3 is 13 amino acids long. CDR3 loop: CASSLGGSYGYTF. Written as DNA, the CDR3 is TGTGCCAGCAGCTTAGGGGGCAGCTATGGCTACACCTTC.

Written as DNA, the CDR3 is TGTGCCAGCAGTTTCTTCTCCGGCAATGAGCAGTTCTTC. Amino acid sequence: CASSFFSGNEQFF. The chain links TRBV12-3 or TRBV12-4 to TRBJ2-1; D ambiguous. Trimming cost V 3 bases and J 6 bases, with 9 bases left between them. This CDR3 has 13 amino acids.

The V gene is TRBV5-1, the J gene TRBJ2-5; D uncertain. Germline CDR1 SGHRS, CDR2 YFSETQ. V dropped 3 bases and J dropped 2 bases, with 11 bases sitting between them. This CDR3 contains 14 residues. CDR3 region: CASSSRQVQETQYF. The CDR3 DNA sequence: TGCGCCAGCAGCTCCCGGCAGGTACAAGAGACCCAGTACTTC.

This clone turned up a few times. The chain joins TRBV5-1 to TRBJ2-1; no clear D. V dropped 4 bases and J dropped 5 bases, with 10 bases sitting between them. The CDR3 contains 13 residues. The germline V gene encodes CDR1 SGHRS and CDR2 YFSETQ. CDR3 loop: CASSQNTNNEQFF. CDR3 in DNA: TGCGCCAGCAGCCAAAATACTAACAATGAGCAGTTCTTC.

V usage is TRBV5-1 and J usage is TRBJ2-1; D may be TRBD1 or TRBD2 (8 bases each). Germline assignment: CDR1 SGHRS and CDR2 YFSETQ. V dropped 4 bases and J dropped 4 bases, with 18 bases sitting between them. This CDR3 comprises 16 residues. Here the CDR3 reads CASSRGGQDSYNEQFF. CDR3 DNA: TGCGCCAGCAGCCGGGGGGGACAGGACTCATACAATGAGCAGTTCTTC. Full variable domain (outside the CDR3, taken from reference TRBV5-1 and TRBJ2-1): KAGVTQTPRYLIKTRGQQVTLSCSPISGHRSVSWYQQTPGQGLQFLFEYFSETQRNKGNFPGRFSGRQFSNSRSEMNVSTLELGDSALYLCASSRGGQDSYNEQFFGPGTRLTVL.